This entry concerns a single T cell receptor (beta chain). Antigen: not known. A universal primer site came from template switching; cDNA carried unique molecular identifiers. TCRdb re-derived calls from the 5' RACE reads in MiXCR, one entry per CDR3 protein. Here the sample spans some 790,000 distinct CDR3 sequences, approximately 18% being singletons. The data were taken from a study of identical twins. Study results and caveats: Out-of-frame TCR alpha sharing in monozygotic twins exceeded recombination model predictions.

With 2 bases removed from V and 0 bases from J, the gap between germline ends came to 7 bases. Germline lookup yields CDR1 LGHDT and CDR2 YNNKEL (reference sequence). The CDR3 is 14 amino acids. These same records also appear under a second study, on T cells expressing NK-cell markers. As that report states: With an anti-gamma-delta TCR antibody, sorting in several experiments was kept to alpha-beta TCR T cells. The CD3+CD56-NKG2C+ fraction of a handful of donors was also led by these clonotypes.

The sample taken for sequencing was PBMCs. The V call is TRBV3-1, the J call TRBJ2-5; D remains ambiguous. The receptor was isolated from a woman aged 18-29 years in good health. The CDR3 coding sequence is TGTGCCAGCAGCCAATTGCGAGACCAAGAGACCCAGTACTTC. Residues: CASSQLRDQETQYF.